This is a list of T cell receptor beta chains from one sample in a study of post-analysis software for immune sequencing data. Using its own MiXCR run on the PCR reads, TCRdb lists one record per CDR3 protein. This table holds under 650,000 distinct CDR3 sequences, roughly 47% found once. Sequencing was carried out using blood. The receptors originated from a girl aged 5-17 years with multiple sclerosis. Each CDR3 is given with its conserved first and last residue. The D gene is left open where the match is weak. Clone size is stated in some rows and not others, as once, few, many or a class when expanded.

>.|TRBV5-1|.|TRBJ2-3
TGCGCCAGCAGCTTGAATGGTGTCTCAGATACGCAGTATTTT
CASSLNGVSDTQYF
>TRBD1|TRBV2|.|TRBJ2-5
TGTGCCAGCGGACAGGGTCAGACCCAGTACTTC
CASGQGQTQYF
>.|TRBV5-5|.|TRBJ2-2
TGTGCCAGCAGCTTGGCCCGGGGACCCACCGGGGAGCTGTTTTTT
CASSLARGPTGELFF
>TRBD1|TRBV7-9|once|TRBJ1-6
TGTGCCAGCAGCAGGGGGACAGGCCTATGGGTTGATTCACCCCTCCACTTT
CASSRGTGLWVDSPLHF
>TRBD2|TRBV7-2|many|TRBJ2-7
TGTGCCAGCAGCTCGGCGGGGGATGGCGAGCAGTACTTC
CASSSAGDGEQYF
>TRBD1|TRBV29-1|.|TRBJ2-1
TGCAGCGCTGGGGACAGGAGGTACAATGAGCAGTTCTTC
CSAGDRRYNEQFF
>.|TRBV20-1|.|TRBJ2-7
TGCAGTGCAACCGACAGATCCTTGGGCTACGAGCAGTACTTC
CSATDRSLGYEQYF
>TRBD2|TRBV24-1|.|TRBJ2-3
TGTGCCACCAGTGATCCTCCGGGACTAGCGGCCACAGATACGCAGTATTTT
CATSDPPGLAATDTQYF
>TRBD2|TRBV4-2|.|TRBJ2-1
TGTGCCAGCAGCCAGGGACTACCCCGATCAGGCTACAATGAGCAGTTCTTC
CASSQGLPRSGYNEQFF
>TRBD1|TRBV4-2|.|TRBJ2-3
TGTGCCAGCAGCCAGAAAGGGACAGGTATTGGGGGCTGGGATACGCAGTATTTT
CASSQKGTGIGGWDTQYF
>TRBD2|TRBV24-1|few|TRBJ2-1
TGTGCCACCAGTGATCCGACTAGCGGGAGGACCAATGAGCAGTTCTTC
CATSDPTSGRTNEQFF
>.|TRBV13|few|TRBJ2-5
TGTGCCAGCAGCCTTAGACGGGGTGAGAAGTACTTC
CASSLRRGEKYF
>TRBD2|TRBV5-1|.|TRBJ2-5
TGCGCCAGCAGCTTAGAGACTAGCGGGGATGAGACCCAGTACTTC
CASSLETSGDETQYF
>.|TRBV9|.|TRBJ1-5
TGTGCCAGCAGCGAGGGACCGCTTAGCAATCAGCCCCAGCATTTT
CASSEGPLSNQPQHF
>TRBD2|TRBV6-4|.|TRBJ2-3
TGTGCCAGCAGTGACTCGTCTAGCGGGAACGTTTTGGGTACGCAGTATTTT
CASSDSSSGNVLGTQYF
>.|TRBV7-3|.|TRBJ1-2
TGTGCCAGCAGCCCGGGCAGGGAGGGTCGTGGCTACACCTTC
CASSPGREGRGYTF
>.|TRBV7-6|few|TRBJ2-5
TGTGCCAGCAGCACCCGACTTCCGGGACCCCAATCGGGGGAGCAGTACTTC
CASSTRLPGPQSGEQYF
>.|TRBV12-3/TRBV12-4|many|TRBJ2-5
TGTGCCAGCAGTTTAACCCTTCAAGAGACCCAGTACTTC
CASSLTLQETQYF
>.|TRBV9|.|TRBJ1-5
TGTGCCAGCAGCGTCGGGCCCTCGAGTCAGCCCCAGCATTTT
CASSVGPSSQPQHF
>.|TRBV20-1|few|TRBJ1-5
TGCAGTGCTAGAGCCTTCTCCCCCAATCAGCCCCAGCATTTT
CSARAFSPNQPQHF
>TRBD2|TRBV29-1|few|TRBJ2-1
TGCACCGTGTATGGGACTAGCAGCAATGAGCAGTTCTTC
CTVYGTSSNEQFF
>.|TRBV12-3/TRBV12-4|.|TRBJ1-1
TGTGCCAGCAGTCCCGGGAAGAACACTGAAGCTTTCTTT
CASSPGKNTEAFF